The 32 T cell receptor beta chains below come from one sample, sequenced in a study of blood T cell repertoires in COVID-19. Some clones are missing from TCRdb's copy, which holds only in-frame ones; the method was immunoSEQ multiplex PCR. The repertoire has about 250,000 clones, 89% of them found once; the top ten carry roughly 4.8%. Sequenced material: peripheral blood. The receptors originated from a woman between 40 and 50 years old who had recovered from COVID-19.

This clone appeared a single time. V is TRBV19 and J is TRBJ1-5; 9 bases map to TRBD1. The CDR3 consists of 15 residues. V lost 6 bases and J lost 2; bases outside the gene matches: 5. Germline CDR1 and CDR2: LNHDA and SQIVND (reference sequence). The CDR3 bases are TGTGCCAGTAGCCGGACAGGGGTGGGCAATCAGCCCCAGCATTTT. This gives the protein CASSRTGVGNQPQHF.

This chain connects TRBV29-1 to TRBJ2-6, with a weak D call TRBD1 (6 bases). Germline V lookup: CDR1 SQVTM, CDR2 ANQGSEA. The CDR3 consists of 13 residues. Trimming pared 4 bases from V and 2 bases from J, leaving 6 bases between. Written as DNA, the CDR3 is TGCAGCGTTGGGGACACTGGGGCCAACGTCCTGACTTTC. It translates to CSVGDTGANVLTF.

This chain's CDR3 is CASTIQAGGGELFF. In nucleotides, the CDR3 is TGTGCCAGCACTATACAGGCAGGTGGCGGGGAGCTGTTTTTT. The chain uses TRBV7-2 and TRBJ2-2; tentative D call: TRBD1 (5 bases). The V gene lost 7 bases and the J gene lost 7 bases, with 16 bases spanning the gap. The CDR3 has 14 residues. CDR1 is SGHTA and CDR2 is FQGNSA in the germline V gene.

This chain connects TRBV10-3 to TRBJ2-1; 9 positions match TRBD2. The CDR3 totals 17 residues. Germline-derived CDR1 and CDR2 are ENHRY and SYGVKD. V lost 4 bases to trimming and J lost 0 bases; unmatched junction nucleotides: 7. The CDR3 region has the DNA TGTGCCATCAGTGCCAGACTAGCGGCTAGCTCCTACAATGAGCAGTTCTTC. This sequence encodes CAISARLAASSYNEQFF.

The chain employs TRBV6-5 and TRBJ1-5; 7 bases fit TRBD1. Looked up from germline, CDR1 is MNHEY and CDR2 is SVGAGI. The CDR3 consists of 15 residues. The junction had 5 bases not matched to a gene; V was cut back by 2 bases and J by 4 bases. The CDR3 loop is CASSYTGTENQPQHF. DNA of the CDR3: TGTGCCAGCAGTTACACAGGGACAGAGAATCAGCCCCAGCATTTT.

The chain employs TRBV24-1 and TRBJ2-1; D possibly corresponds to TRBD1 (6 bases). This CDR3 contains 16 residues. Trimming took 4 bases from V and 3 from J, leaving 15 bases between them. Germline loops: CDR1 KGHDR, CDR2 SFDVKD. The DNA of the CDR3 is TGTGCCACCAGTGAACCTAAGGGGGTTTACTACAATGAGCAGTTCTTC. It is translated as CATSEPKGVYYNEQFF.

This chain joins TRBV6-5 and TRBJ1-1; TRBD1 matches at 8 bases. The V gene end was trimmed by 5 bases and the J gene end by 4 bases; junction bases not matched to a gene: 3. This CDR3 comprises 13 residues. The germline gives CDR1 MNHEY, CDR2 SVGAGI. The CDR3 DNA sequence: TGTGCCAGCAGTCGGACAGGGAGCACTGAAGCTTTCTTT. Its translation: CASSRTGSTEAFF.

The chain uses TRBV10-1 and TRBJ2-2; 11 nucleotides align to TRBD1. V dropped 7 bases and J dropped 6; count of bases not matched to a gene: 4. Germline V CDR1 and CDR2: WNHNN, SYGVQD (reference sequence). The CDR3 is made up of 14 amino acids. CDR3 protein: CASTPGQGAGELFF. The CDR3 DNA sequence: TGCGCCAGCACCCCGGGACAGGGGGCCGGGGAGCTGTTTTTT.

This chain joins TRBV29-1 and TRBJ1-3, with D maybe TRBD1 (5 bases). This CDR3 is 15 amino acids long. V was shortened by 6 bases and J by 0 bases, with 15 bases between the two germline ends. The germline V gene has CDR1 SQVTM and CDR2 ANQGSEA. CDR3 protein: CSVAPRGNSGNTIYF. CDR3 DNA: TGCAGCGTCGCCCCTCGGGGGAACTCTGGAAACACCATATATTTT.

The V gene is TRBV7-2, the J gene TRBJ1-2; possibly TRBD1 for D (5 bases). The V end lost 5 bases, the J end lost 8 bases, and 21 bases lay between the germline ends. Germline CDR1 and CDR2: SGHTA and FQGNSA. There are 15 residues in the CDR3. CDR3 nucleotide sequence: TGTGCCAGCAGCCCTTATCTGACGGGGGATGGAGGCTACACCTTC. Its translation: CASSPYLTGDGGYTF.

A single count supports this clone. The rearrangement links TRBV10-1 to TRBJ2-7; TRBD1 matches at 12 bases. The junction had 9 bases not matched to a gene; V was cut back by 8 bases and J by 4 bases. This CDR3 has 15 amino acids. Germline V CDR1 and CDR2: WNHNN, SYGVQD (reference sequence). The CDR3 sequence is CASSTGTGGNYEQYF. CDR3 in DNA: TGCGCCAGCTCCACCGGGACAGGGGGCAATTACGAGCAGTACTTC.

The gene calls are TRBV5-4 and TRBJ2-5, with TRBD2 matching over 12 bases. The CDR3 runs 15 residues. Losses at the gene ends were 4 bases for V and 7 bases for J; bases not matched to a gene: 8. Germline loops: CDR1 SGHNT, CDR2 YYREEE (reference sequence). CDR3 in DNA: TGTGCCAGCAGCGATCCTAGCGGGGGGGCTGGGACCCAGTACTTC. Translated, it gives CASSDPSGGAGTQYF.

This chain connects TRBV5-1 to TRBJ1-5; D is ambiguous. Trimming pared 0 bases from V and 0 bases from J, leaving 7 bases between. The V gene's germline CDR1 is SGHRS and CDR2 YFSETQ. The CDR3 contains 15 residues. Here the CDR3 DNA reads TGCGCCAGCAGCTTGGACGGGAATAGCAATCAGCCCCAGCATTTT. Its protein is CASSLDGNSNQPQHF.

J is TRBJ1-5 and V is TRBV18, with D perhaps TRBD1 (5 bases). The CDR3 loop spans 14 amino acids. Trimming removed 3 bases at V and 4 bases at J, with 10 bases between. The germline gives CDR1 KGHSH, CDR2 LQKENI. This CDR3 reads CASSPGTENQPQHF. CDR3 bases: TGTGCCAGCTCACCTGGGACTGAGAATCAGCCCCAGCATTTT.

This clone showed up just once. The chain combines TRBV5-4 with TRBJ2-2; D might be TRBD2 (6 bases). V was pared by 6 bases and J by 5 bases, with 14 bases between. Germline CDR1 SGHNT, CDR2 YYREEE (reference sequence). The CDR3 is 14 amino acids. The CDR3 loop reads CASNNGGNTGELFF. The DNA for the CDR3 is TGTGCCAGCAACAACGGCGGGAATACCGGGGAGCTGTTTTTT.

The chain recombines TRBV19 with TRBJ1-2, with D unresolved. The CDR3 consists of 11 residues. CDR1 LNHDA and CDR2 SQIVND come from the germline V gene (reference sequence). The ends were cut back, 8 bases at V and 1 base at J, with 5 bases in the middle. CDR3 region: CASQFNYGYTF. CDR3 nucleotides: TGTGCCAGTCAATTTAACTATGGCTACACCTTC.

The chain links TRBV7-9 to TRBJ1-4, with 9 nucleotides matching TRBD1. V was clipped by 6 bases and J by 0 bases; unmatched bases: 5. CDR1 SEHNR and CDR2 FQNEAQ come from the germline V gene (reference sequence). The CDR3 contains 16 residues. The CDR3 here is CASSKTGGATNEKLFF. CDR3 sequence (DNA): TGTGCCAGCAGTAAAACAGGGGGCGCAACTAATGAAAAACTGTTTTTT.

The chain is built from TRBV6-5 and TRBJ2-5; 8 bases fit TRBD1. Germline CDR1 reads MNHEY; CDR2 reads SVGAGI. The CDR3 consists of 12 residues. The junction had 4 bases not matched to a gene; V was cut back by 5 bases and J by 8 bases. The CDR3 region is CASSQGQDTQYF. The CDR3 region has the DNA TGTGCCAGCAGTCAGGGACAGGATACCCAGTACTTC.

The genes are TRBV5-6 and TRBJ1-4; unclear D gene. Germline assignment: CDR1 SGHDT and CDR2 YYEEEE. The CDR3 extends over 14 amino acids. The V gene lost 4 bases and the J gene lost 0 bases, with 7 bases spanning the gap. In nucleotides, the CDR3 is TGTGCCAGCAGCCGGGAGGCAACTAATGAAAAACTGTTTTTT. Its protein is CASSREATNEKLFF.

This clone has a single count. The rearrangement links TRBV5-1 to TRBJ1-1, with 7 bases that match TRBD1. The V gene end was trimmed by 0 bases and the J gene end by 5 bases; junction bases not matched to a gene: 7. Germline V gene lookup returns CDR1 SGHRS and CDR2 YFSETQ. This CDR3 contains 15 residues. CDR3 loop: CASSLAAPRGTEAFF. CDR3 in DNA: TGCGCCAGCAGCTTGGCCGCCCCCAGGGGGACTGAAGCTTTCTTT. Full variable domain (remainder filled in from reference TRBV5-1 and TRBJ1-1): KAGVTQTPRYLIKTRGQQVTLSCSPISGHRSVSWYQQTPGQGLQFLFEYFSETQRNKGNFPGRFSGRQFSNSRSEMNVSTLELGDSALYLCASSLAAPRGTEAFFGQGTRLTVV.

This sequence joins TRBV11-3 and TRBJ2-5; D perhaps matches TRBD1 (5 bases). Germline CDR1 is SGHNT and CDR2 is YENEEA. The CDR3 is made up of 13 amino acids. V lost 6 bases and J 5 bases, leaving 13 bases between the germline ends. The CDR3 coding sequence is TGTGCCAGCAGTTTAACAGGATTTGAGACCCAGTACTTC. Protein: CASSLTGFETQYF. The full variable domain, in which reference TRBV11-3 and TRBJ2-5 provide the parts outside the CDR3, is EAGVVQSPRYKIIEKKQPVAFWCNPISGHNTLYWYLQNLGQGPELLIRYENEEAVDDSQLPKDRFSAERLKGVDSTLKIQPAELGDSAVYLCASSLTGFETQYFGPGTRLLVL.

The chain uses TRBV5-4 and TRBJ1-2; 10 bases are a match to TRBD1. Germline trimming cut 3 bases from V and 7 bases from J; bases unmatched to any gene: 9. The CDR3 has 15 residues. The germline V gene has CDR1 SGHNT and CDR2 YYREEE (reference sequence). CDR3 sequence (DNA): TGTGCCAGCAGCTCGCCGGGACAGGGGCAGGGTGGCTACACCTTC. Amino acid sequence: CASSSPGQGQGGYTF. Filled out from reference TRBV5-4 and TRBJ1-2, the complete variable domain reads ETGVTQSPTHLIKTRGQQVTLRCSSQSGHNTVSWYQQALGQGPQFIFQYYREEENGRGNFPPRFSGLQFPNYSSELNVNALELDDSALYLCASSSPGQGQGGYTFGSGTRLTVV.

The rearrangement uses TRBV7-2 and TRBJ2-1; possible D gene TRBD1, 5 bases. Per germline, CDR1 SGHTA and CDR2 FQGNSA. With 3 bases removed from V and 9 bases from J, the gap between germline ends came to 18 bases. The CDR3 sequence is 15 residues long. The CDR3 DNA sequence: TGTGCCAGCAGCTTTTTGGCGGATGGACAAGGTGAGCAGTTCTTC. It encodes CASSFLADGQGEQFF.

The rearrangement joins TRBV3-1 (or the pseudogene TRBV3-2) to TRBJ2-1; 12 bases are a match to TRBD1. The J segment lost 8 bases and the V segment lost 7 bases, leaving 12 bases of the junction unmatched. The CDR3 has 16 residues. CDR1 and CDR2 (germline): LGHDT, YNNKEL (reference sequence). CDR3 DNA sequence: TGTGCCAGCAACGCCCCCGGGACAGGGGGCTCGGATGAGCAGTTCTTC. Protein product: CASNAPGTGGSDEQFF.

The J gene is TRBJ1-1, the V gene TRBV20-1, with D hard to call. CDR3 length equals 11 residues. Trimming took off 2 bases at V and 7 bases at J, with 8 bases between the two ends. Germline assignment: CDR1 DFQATT and CDR2 SNEGSKA (reference sequence). The CDR3 nucleotides are TGCAGTGCTAGACCGGAGATTGAAGCTTTCTTT. This encodes CSARPEIEAFF.

V usage is TRBV12-2 and J usage is TRBJ2-3; TRBD2 is the table's D call, not checked against the DNA. TRBV12-2 is annotated as a pseudogene. The CDR3 spans 15 residues. The CDR3 DNA follows: TGTGCAAGTCGAAACTTGACTAGCGGGAGGGATACGCAGTATTTT. Translating gives CASRNLTSGRDTQYF.

This chain connects TRBV19 to TRBJ1-5, with unresolved D. Germline V CDR1 and CDR2: LNHDA, SQIVND (reference sequence). The CDR3 is made up of 12 amino acids. V was trimmed by 3 bases and J by 4 bases, leaving 4 bases between them. The CDR3 DNA reads TGTGCCAGTAGTATGGAGAATCAGCCCCAGCATTTT. The encoded protein is CASSMENQPQHF.

This clone turned up a few times. The chain has TRBV11-3 and TRBJ1-1; 9 positions match TRBD1. Trimming removed 6 bases from V and 5 bases from J; junction bases left unmatched: 7. The V gene's germline CDR1 is SGHNT and CDR2 YENEEA. The CDR3 covers 14 residues. CDR3 in amino acids: CASRPGTGMTEAFF. The CDR3, as DNA: TGTGCCAGCAGGCCCGGGACAGGGATGACTGAAGCTTTCTTT.

The CDR3 loop is CASSYAGQNDQPQHF. The CDR3 DNA reads TGTGCCAGCAGTTACGCCGGACAGAATGATCAGCCCCAGCATTTT. The rearrangement uses TRBV6-2 or TRBV6-3 and TRBJ1-5, with D possibly TRBD1 on 6 matching bases. CDR3 length: 15 residues. V was trimmed by 2 bases and J by 5 bases, leaving 13 bases between them. The germline V gene has CDR1 MNHEY and CDR2 SVGEGT.

V gene TRBV10-3 combines with J gene TRBJ2-2; 8 bases are shared with TRBD2. The CDR3 is 15 amino acids. Trimming cost V 4 bases and J 3 bases; bases outside gene matches: 4. Germline V gives CDR1 ENHRY, CDR2 SYGVKD. The CDR3 reads CAISGSGGHTGELFF. The CDR3 bases are TGTGCCATCAGTGGGAGCGGGGGCCACACCGGGGAGCTGTTTTTT.

This chain uses TRBV6-2 or TRBV6-3 with TRBJ1-2, with D maybe TRBD1 (5 bases). Germline CDR1 is MNHEY and CDR2 is SVGEGT. The V and J ends lost 5 bases and 3 bases respectively, with 10 bases between them. CDR3 length: 13 amino acids. In DNA form, the CDR3 reads TGTGCCAGCAGTAGGGAGGGGTACTATGGCTACACCTTC. Translated: CASSREGYYGYTF.

Of note for this clone: This same CDR3 is encoded by further DNA sequences in the sample. The chain employs TRBV3-1 (or the pseudogene TRBV3-2) and TRBJ2-5, with 11 bases fitting TRBD2. Trimming cost V 1 base and J 4 bases; bases outside gene matches: 5. The germline gives CDR1 LGHDT, CDR2 YNNKEL (reference sequence). The CDR3 spans 16 residues. The CDR3 region has the DNA TGTGCCAGCAGCCAAGTTCTAGCGGGAGGTGGAGAGACCCAGTACTTC. Translated: CASSQVLAGGGETQYF.